This entry lists 22 T cell receptor beta chains sequenced from one sample in a study of PD-L1 blockade in urothelial cancer (TCRdb year 2017). The library was obtained by the immunoSEQ multiplex PCR assay. This is the immuneACCESS table as TCRdb keeps it, with only in-frame sequences that have V and J called. A part of the clones is gone; compared with another copy, unresolved V genes explain less than half, and the rest is unexplained. The sample yields roughly 20,000 clones; 88% were counted once. Of the sample, less than 4.5% falls within the top ten clones. Sequenced material: PBMCs, taken around atezolizumab (anti-PD-L1) treatment. These receptors all stem from a man aged 50-60 years with urothelial cancer.

The chain joins TRBV7-2 to TRBJ1-4, with TRBD1 as a possible D gene (5 bases). Germline V gives CDR1 SGHTA, CDR2 FQGNSA. Trimming took 2 bases from V and 0 from J, leaving 7 bases between them. The CDR3 covers 15 residues. As DNA, the CDR3 is TGTGCCAGCAGCTTACAGGGTTCAACTAATGAAAAACTGTTTTTT. It codes for CASSLQGSTNEKLFF.

CDR3 region: CALRGGTGELFF. Here the CDR3 DNA reads TGTGCCCTTAGGGGGGGCACCGGGGAGCTGTTTTTT. V is TRBV25-1 and J is TRBJ2-2; TRBD2 might be the D (7 bases). The V end lost 11 bases, the J end lost 4 bases, and 11 bases lay between the germline ends. The CDR3 contains 12 residues. Germline CDR1 MGHDK, CDR2 SYGVNS.

The chain combines TRBV19 with TRBJ1-1; D call uncertain. The V gene's germline CDR1 is LNHDA and CDR2 SQIVND (reference sequence). The CDR3 contains 15 residues. V dropped 7 bases and J dropped 10 bases, with 25 bases sitting between them. CDR3 residues: CASTHLEGDGRRAFF. CDR3 DNA sequence: TGTGCCAGTACCCACCTCGAGGGAGACGGCCGTAGAGCTTTCTTT.

This chain joins TRBV7-2 and TRBJ1-2; TRBD1 agrees at 9 bases. This CDR3 is 18 amino acids long. The germline gives CDR1 SGHTA, CDR2 FQGNSA. The J segment lost 1 base and the V segment lost 1 base, leaving 10 bases of the junction unmatched. CDR3 in amino acids: CASSLGSGTGRINYGYTF. Written as DNA, the CDR3 is TGTGCCAGCAGCTTAGGCTCCGGGACAGGGAGGATTAACTATGGCTACACCTTC.

This chain connects TRBV7-9 to TRBJ1-5; D unclear. The CDR3 is 13 residues long. V shed 1 base and J shed 6 bases, with 7 bases lying between them. The germline CDR1 and CDR2 sequences are SEHNR and FQNEAQ (reference sequence). The CDR3 DNA reads as TGTGCCAGCAGCTTAGAGAGCTTTCAGCCCCAGCATTTT. It specifies CASSLESFQPQHF.

V and J are TRBV2 and TRBJ1-3; D is ambiguous. V lost 8 bases and J 2 bases, leaving 4 bases between the germline ends. CDR1 is SNHLY, CDR2 FYNNEI, per germline. The CDR3 contains 11 residues. The DNA of the CDR3 is TGTGCCAGCGGCCCTGGAAACACCATATATTTT. It yields the protein CASGPGNTIYF.

This clone was seen only once. V is TRBV7-2 and J is TRBJ2-7, with D perhaps matching TRBD1 (5 bases). The germline gives CDR1 SGHTA, CDR2 FQGNSA. V lost 3 bases and J lost 2, with 8 bases in between. CDR3 length: 13 amino acids. The CDR3 region has the DNA TGTGCCAGCAGCTTTACAGGAGCCTACGAGCAGTACTTC. Protein product: CASSFTGAYEQYF.

This chain joins TRBV6-5 and TRBJ1-5; no definite D call. The ends were cut back, 6 bases at V and 1 base at J, with 10 bases in the middle. CDR1 is MNHEY and CDR2 is SVGAGI in the germline V gene. CDR3 length equals 14 residues. DNA of the CDR3: TGTGCCAGCAGCCCCTTATTCAGCAATCAGCCCCAGCATTTT. Protein: CASSPLFSNQPQHF.

The chain has TRBV6-1 and TRBJ2-2; perhaps TRBD1 as D (5 bases). Trimming left V 8 bases short and J 0 bases short, with 7 bases between. Germline V gives CDR1 MNHNS, CDR2 SASEGT. The length of the CDR3 is 13 residues. CDR3 in amino acids: CASDRANTGELFF. Written as DNA, the CDR3 is TGTGCCAGCGACAGAGCGAACACCGGGGAGCTGTTTTTT.

The chain couples TRBV4-3 to TRBJ2-7; the match to TRBD1 covers 8 bases. Per germline, CDR1 LGHNA and CDR2 YSLEER. This CDR3 is 14 amino acids long. The ends lost 0 bases at V and 2 bases at J; junction bases unmatched: 0. Here the CDR3 reads CASSQEDRAYEQYF. For the CDR3, the DNA is TGCGCCAGCAGCCAAGAGGACAGGGCCTACGAGCAGTACTTC.

V usage is TRBV6-6 and J usage is TRBJ1-2; 12 nucleotides agree with TRBD1. V lost 4 bases and J lost 8; bases outside the gene matches: 5. Looked up from germline, CDR1 is MNHNY and CDR2 is SVGAGI (reference sequence). The CDR3 is 14 residues long. Written as DNA, the CDR3 is TGTGCCAGCAGTTCGGGACAGGGGGCCGTCGGCTACACCTTC. Amino acid sequence: CASSSGQGAVGYTF.

The gene calls are TRBV6-5 and TRBJ1-2; TRBD1 aligns across 7 bases. CDR3 length: 14 residues. The V gene end was trimmed by 7 bases and the J gene end by 4 bases; junction bases not matched to a gene: 9. Germline V gene lookup returns CDR1 MNHEY and CDR2 SVGAGI. The DNA for the CDR3 is TGTGCCAGCAACCCGGGACAGCTTTCCTATGGCTACACCTTC. As protein: CASNPGQLSYGYTF.

The chain combines TRBV9 with TRBJ2-5; 11 bases are shared with TRBD2. CDR3 length equals 15 residues. The trim removed 3 bases at V and 9 bases at J, leaving 10 bases unmatched. CDR1 is SGDLS and CDR2 is YYNGEE in the germline V gene. CDR3 bases: TGTGCCAGCAGCGCCTTAGCGGGGGGGTTGGGGGCCCAGTACTTC. Its protein is CASSALAGGLGAQYF. The entire variable domain, with the rest obtained from reference TRBV9 and TRBJ2-5, is as follows: DSGVTQTPKHLITATGQRVTLRCSPRSGDLSVYWYQQSLDQGLQFLIQYYNGEERAKGNILERFSAQQFPDLHSELNLSSLELGDSALYFCASSALAGGLGAQYFGPGTRLLVL.

The chain couples TRBV29-1 to TRBJ2-7; D is perhaps TRBD1 (6 bases). Between the trimmed V and J ends, which lost 4 bases and 6 bases, there was a span of 13 bases. Germline V gene sequence: CDR1 SQVTM, CDR2 ANQGSEA. This CDR3 has 12 amino acids. CDR3 nucleotide sequence: TGCAGCGTTGGGACAGTTAAATCCGAGCAGTACTTC. This translates into CSVGTVKSEQYF.

V is TRBV7-9 and J is TRBJ2-7; D ambiguous. The CDR3 contains 11 residues. The germline gives CDR1 SEHNR, CDR2 FQNEAQ (reference sequence). The V gene lost 5 bases and the J gene lost 5 bases, with 7 bases spanning the gap. CDR3 amino acids: CASSPADEQYF. Here the CDR3 DNA reads TGTGCCAGCAGCCCCGCGGACGAGCAGTACTTC.

The genes are TRBV28 and TRBJ2-5; D perhaps matches TRBD1 (6 bases). Trimming took 8 bases from V and 5 from J, leaving 18 bases between them. Germline values: CDR1 MDHEN, CDR2 SYDVKM. The CDR3 runs to 14 residues. Here the CDR3 DNA reads TGTGCCAGCCTCTACAGGGATGGGGAGGAGACCCAGTACTTC. This encodes CASLYRDGEETQYF.

This clone was counted a few times. The CDR3 nucleotides are TGCAGCGTTGCCGGGACTAGCGTTTACAATGAGCAGTTCTTC. Amino acid sequence: CSVAGTSVYNEQFF. The chain links TRBV29-1 to TRBJ2-1; 10 nucleotides match TRBD2. V shed 4 bases, J shed 4 bases, and the junction held 4 bases outside the gene matches. CDR3 length equals 14 residues. The germline V gene encodes CDR1 SQVTM and CDR2 ANQGSEA.

This clone was seen just once. V is TRBV6-6 and J is TRBJ2-7; 7 bases align to TRBD1. Per germline, CDR1 MNHNY and CDR2 SVGAGI (reference sequence). Unmatched junction bases numbered 1, after V lost 2 bases and J lost 3 bases. CDR3 length equals 13 residues. This CDR3 is CASSYRTGYEQYF. The CDR3 DNA reads as TGTGCCAGCAGTTACCGGACAGGCTACGAGCAGTACTTC.

The chain uses TRBV9 and TRBJ2-1; TRBD2 agrees at 7 bases. The V gene end was trimmed by 3 bases and the J gene end by 2 bases; junction bases not matched to a gene: 8. The CDR3 consists of 16 residues. The germline V gene has CDR1 SGDLS and CDR2 YYNGEE. The CDR3, as DNA: TGTGCCAGCAGCGGGGTCCTAGCGGACCCCTACAATGAGCAGTTCTTC. Protein product: CASSGVLADPYNEQFF.

V usage is TRBV15 and J usage is TRBJ2-1, with TRBD1 matching over 11 bases. V lost 0 bases, J lost 4 bases, and 8 bases stayed unmatched. In germline, CDR1 is LNHNV, CDR2 YYDKDF (reference sequence). CDR3 size: 18 residues. The CDR3 DNA reads as TGTGCCACCAGCAGAGATTTTCGGGGGACAGGGGGTTACAATGAGCAGTTCTTC. It yields the protein CATSRDFRGTGGYNEQFF.

This clone was counted a single time. The chain joins TRBV14 to TRBJ1-5, with D unresolved. Germline loops: CDR1 SGHDN, CDR2 FVKESK. Between the trimmed V and J ends, which lost 1 base and 4 bases, there was a span of 14 bases. The CDR3 spans 16 residues. CDR3 in amino acids: CASSQARGPGNQPQHF. CDR3 bases: TGTGCCAGCAGCCAAGCCCGGGGTCCGGGAAATCAGCCCCAGCATTTT.

The V gene is TRBV2, the J gene TRBJ1-4; no definite D call. V lost 2 bases and J lost 0, with 10 bases in between. The CDR3 is 16 amino acids. CDR1 and CDR2 (germline): SNHLY, FYNNEI. The CDR3 DNA sequence: TGTGCCAGCAGTGAAATGGCAGTATCAACTAATGAAAAACTGTTTTTT. This translates into CASSEMAVSTNEKLFF. Complete variable domain (other parts from reference TRBV2 and TRBJ1-4): EPEVTQTPSHQVTQMGQEVILRCVPISNHLYFYWYRQILGQKVEFLVSFYNNEISEKSEIFDDQFSVERPDGSNFTLKIRSTKLEDSAMYFCASSEMAVSTNEKLFFGSGTQLSVL.